The rows below give T cell receptor beta chains drawn from one sample of a study of monozygotic twins with cystic fibrosis. Clones were read by immunoSEQ multiplex PCR, and TCRdb kept only the in-frame ones, dropping some. The data show approximately 14,000 clones, roughly 84% seen once. Sequencing used blood. All receptors derive from a boy younger than 18 with cystic fibrosis. Each CDR3 is given with its conserved first and last residue. D genes are given only for firm matches.

d_call,j_call,v_call,cdr3_aa
NA,TRBJ2-7,TRBV18,CASSPSIGIPPYEQYF
NA,TRBJ1-1,TRBV15,CATSRDRGTEAFF
NA,TRBJ2-1,TRBV30,CAWSVQTDNEQFF
NA,TRBJ2-7,TRBV5-1,CASSLGQAGYEQYF
TRBD1,TRBJ2-7,TRBV7-2,CASSSPPQGVNEQYF
NA,TRBJ2-1,TRBV18,CASSPAGYSYNEQFF
TRBD1,TRBJ1-5,TRBV19,CASSRDRGSGTNQPQHF
NA,TRBJ1-2,TRBV10-3,CAFRDLGYGYTF
NA,TRBJ1-2,TRBV15,CATSRDPGLGLGYTF
TRBD2,TRBJ2-7,TRBV6-1,CASSEETSAIYEQYF
NA,TRBJ1-2,TRBV6-1,CASSEVHGEGYTF
TRBD1,TRBJ2-5,TRBV4-1,CASSRGDRAETQYF
NA,TRBJ1-2,TRBV5-6,CASSFSSNYGYTF
NA,TRBJ1-3,TRBV7-9,CASSSPKKGTDSGNTIYF
NA,TRBJ1-1,TRBV6-1,CASSTGRTEAFF
NA,TRBJ1-3,TRBV4-1,CASSQGILRGSGNTIYF
TRBD2,TRBJ2-2,TRBV10-1,CASSKVAGGFTGELFF
NA,TRBJ2-3,TRBV7-9,CAVTLGEDTQYF
TRBD1,TRBJ1-5,TRBV6-1,CASSERIQGGVQPQHF